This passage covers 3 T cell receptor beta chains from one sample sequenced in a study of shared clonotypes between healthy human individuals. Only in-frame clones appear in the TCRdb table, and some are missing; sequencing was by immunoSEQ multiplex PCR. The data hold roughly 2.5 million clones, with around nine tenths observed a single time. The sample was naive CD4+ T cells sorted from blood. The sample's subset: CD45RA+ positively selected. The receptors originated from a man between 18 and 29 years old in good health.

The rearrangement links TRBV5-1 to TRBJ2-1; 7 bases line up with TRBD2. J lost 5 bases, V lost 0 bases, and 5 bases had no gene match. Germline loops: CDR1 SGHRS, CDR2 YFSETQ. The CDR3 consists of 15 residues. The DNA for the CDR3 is TGCGCCAGCAGCTTGGTATCCCGGGGGGACAATGAGCAGTTCTTC. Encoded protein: CASSLVSRGDNEQFF.

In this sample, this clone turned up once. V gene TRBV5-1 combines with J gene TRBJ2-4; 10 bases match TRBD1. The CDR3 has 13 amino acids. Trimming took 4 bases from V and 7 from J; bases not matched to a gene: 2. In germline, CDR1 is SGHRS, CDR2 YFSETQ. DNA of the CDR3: TGCGCCAGCAGCCTGGGACAGGGGAACATTCAGTACTTC. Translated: CASSLGQGNIQYF.

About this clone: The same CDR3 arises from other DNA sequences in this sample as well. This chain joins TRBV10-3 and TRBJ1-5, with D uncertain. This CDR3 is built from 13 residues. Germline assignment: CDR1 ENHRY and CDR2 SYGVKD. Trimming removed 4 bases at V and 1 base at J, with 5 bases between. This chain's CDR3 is CAISVDSNQPQHF. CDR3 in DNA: TGTGCCATCAGTGTTGACAGCAATCAGCCCCAGCATTTT.